Here is one TCR beta chain with its context. Its antigen is unknown. Within one base of it there is no much larger clone, and no base qualities were kept. The V end loses 6 bases and the J end loses 8 bases, and a stretch of 17 bases separates them. Counted from cysteine to phenylalanine, this CDR3 has 14 amino acids. Here the CDR3 DNA is all that survives: 42 bases in frame from base 1. The sample belongs to a study of blood T cells in healthy people across ages (dated by TCRdb to the mid-2010s). Regarding the complete study: In model experiments, template switching captured about one uniquely barcoded TCR beta cDNA molecule for every two T cells. Age-related changes in TCR beta repertoire diversity were measured in the study by deep sequencing normalized with unique cDNA molecular identifiers. The donors were split into four age groups: young (average around 15 years), middle-aged (39), aged (more than 60) and long-lived (about 74). To avoid experimental bias, donors of different ages were randomly spread across the sequencing lanes. For two donors (one aged 18 to 30 and one aged 80 or older), the study analyzed two additional independent replicas of 1 million unique cDNA reads from the same blood draw.

Points the paper makes about the study in general: Estimates of total diversity based on one million sequenced T cells were regarded as lower bounds and as underestimates. Because profiling used bulk unsorted PBMCs, naive and antigen-experienced compartments could not be compared conclusively. Compared with the aged group, the long-lived group had more naive CD4+ T cells, fewer expanded clones and increased TCR diversity, suggesting age selection. Because the CMV infection status of the donors was unknown, age-related changes in expanded clonotypes may potentially have been confounded. Observed TCR beta diversity per million T cells fell roughly linearly with age, and a significant reduction was already apparent by age roughly 40. Observed TCR beta diversity correlated strongly with the percentage of naive T cells measured by flow cytometry.

Donors were 39 systemically healthy Caucasian individuals from Russia aged roughly 6 to 90 years. Each donor gave ten milliliters of peripheral blood, collected into EDTA-treated Vacutainer tubes. Ficoll-Paque density-gradient centrifugation was used to isolate PBMCs, with at least 7 million per sample. Trizol reagent was used to extract total RNA from the PBMCs, yielding at least 5 micrograms per sample. Naive CD45RAhigh/CD27high T cell percentages were measured by flow cytometry on a PBMC aliquot from every donor. The library was prepared using 5' RACE. Sequencing relied on an Illumina HiSeq 2500. A second PCR of roughly 7 to 11 cycles was performed with a sample-barcoded 5' primer and a J-beta primer mix. Each TCR beta cDNA molecule received a unique molecular identifier from a template-switch 5' adaptor carrying 12 random nucleotides. Each sample yielded at least 3 million CDR3-containing paired-end reads. First-strand cDNA synthesis was performed from all RNA using the Mint cDNA synthesis kit, with priming by a TRBC-specific oligonucleotide. All cDNA was treated with uracil-DNA glycosylase and then went through a first 18-cycle PCR with the universal primers M1SS and BC2_uni_R. As for the original processing: For normalization, 1 million high-quality reads were randomly selected from each sample, with every read carrying a distinct molecular identifier. Reads sharing molecular identifiers were discarded rather than binned into consensus sequences. MiTCR, with a Q25 quality threshold and the strictest error-elimination algorithm, was used for CDR3 identification, clonotype clustering and error correction. A nonparametric unseen species model with Euler transformation was used to estimate lower-bound total TCR beta diversity. TCRdb reprocessing: public reads trimmed at Q25 with fastp, clones called with MiXCR, in-frame beta chains kept. Every entry covers one CDR3 protein and lists the most common genes and DNA from its rows. The V and J calls come from TCRdb's annotation, not from the publication. The sample profile shows some 1.5 million distinct CDR3 sequences; 28% of them were found once. 6.5% to 8.5% of the sample is in the top ten clones.

The TCR sequence derives from a woman under 40 in good health. This receptor chain uses TRBV12-3 or TRBV12-4 and TRBJ2-1; the D element could tentatively be TRBD1 or TRBD2, as 5 bases agree for each. Sequencing input: blood. The sequence in DNA is TGTGCCAGCAGCCGCAGGGACCCCGCCCATGAGCAGTTCTTC. This gives the protein CASSRRDPAHEQFF.